Listed here are 16 T cell receptor beta chains from one sample, sequenced in a study of cytomegalovirus exposure and HLA in healthy donors. 60 Vbeta and 13 Jbeta primers were used in PCR. Clones were sequenced by immunoSEQ multiplex PCR, and TCRdb holds only the in-frame ones, with some missing. Its clone listing holds about 46,000 clones. Sequencing was carried out using PBMCs. All receptors come from a woman aged 40 to 55 in good health and CMV-seronegative.

Here the CDR3 reads CASSSTSGSTGELFF. The CDR3 nucleotides are TGCGCCAGCAGCTCCACTAGCGGGAGCACCGGGGAGCTGTTTTTT. The J gene is TRBJ2-2, the V gene TRBV5-1, with 11 bases fitting TRBD2. The trim removed 3 bases at V and 4 bases at J, leaving 2 bases unmatched. CDR3 length equals 15 residues. CDR1 is SGHRS, CDR2 YFSETQ, per germline.

The chain combines TRBV28 with TRBJ2-5; no firm D call. The ends were cut back, 5 bases at V and 2 bases at J, with 9 bases in the middle. Looked up from germline, CDR1 is MDHEN and CDR2 is SYDVKM. CDR3 length equals 13 residues. The DNA of the CDR3 is TGTGCCAGCAGTAACACGAAGCAAGAGACCCAGTACTTC. Protein product: CASSNTKQETQYF. The full variable domain, rest sourced from reference TRBV28 and TRBJ2-5, is DVKVTQSSRYLVKRTGEKVFLECVQDMDHENMFWYRQDPGLGLRLIYFSYDVKMKEKGDIPEGYSVSREKKERFSLILESASTNQTSMYLCASSNTKQETQYFGPGTRLLVL.

V usage is TRBV19 and J usage is TRBJ2-7; weak D call: TRBD1 (6 bases). Germline CDR1 reads LNHDA; CDR2 reads SQIVND (reference sequence). V was cut by 6 bases and J by 2 bases, with 14 bases left in between. The CDR3 is made up of 14 amino acids. The CDR3 DNA is TGTGCCAGTAGGTTCAGGACAGAGACCTACGAGCAGTACTTC. Its protein is CASRFRTETYEQYF.

V and J are TRBV25-1 and TRBJ1-3; 8 bases align to TRBD1. J gave up 4 bases and V 2 bases, and 7 bases lay outside the gene matches. Germline values: CDR1 MGHDK, CDR2 SYGVNS. The CDR3 is 16 amino acids. The CDR3: CASSENRGIAGNTIYF. CDR3 DNA: TGTGCCAGCAGTGAAAACAGGGGGATAGCGGGAAACACCATATATTTT.

The V gene is TRBV4-2, the J gene TRBJ1-2; D may be TRBD1 (5 bases). The V and J ends lost 0 bases and 6 bases respectively, with 14 bases between them. CDR3 length equals 15 residues. Germline-derived CDR1 and CDR2 are LGHNA and YNFKEQ. The CDR3 reads CASSQEKRVGDGYTF. CDR3 DNA: TGTGCCAGCAGCCAAGAGAAAAGGGTAGGGGATGGCTACACCTTC.

The chain uses TRBV5-4 and TRBJ2-2; maybe TRBD2 (6 bases). V dropped 0 bases and J dropped 1 base, with 10 bases sitting between them. The CDR3 loop spans 16 amino acids. Germline loops: CDR1 SGHNT, CDR2 YYREEE (reference sequence). The chain's CDR3 is CASSLEGGKNTGELFF. The CDR3 nucleotides are TGTGCCAGCAGCTTGGAAGGCGGGAAGAACACCGGGGAGCTGTTTTTT.

The rearrangement uses TRBV4-1 and TRBJ1-2; TRBD1 matches at 9 bases. The V gene end was trimmed by 0 bases and the J gene end by 4 bases; junction bases not matched to a gene: 3. The CDR3 totals 15 residues. Looked up from germline, CDR1 is MGHRA and CDR2 is YSYEKL. For the CDR3, the DNA is TGCGCCAGCAGCCAAGAGACAGGGGGATTCTATGGCTACACCTTC. This sequence encodes CASSQETGGFYGYTF.

The rearrangement uses TRBV6-5 and TRBJ1-2, with 9 bases identical to TRBD1. Germline trimming cut 7 bases from V and 7 bases from J; bases unmatched to any gene: 10. This CDR3 spans 14 amino acids. The germline V gene has CDR1 MNHEY and CDR2 SVGAGI. This chain's CDR3 is CASNTGGTPPGYTF. CDR3 DNA: TGTGCCAGCAATACAGGGGGCACCCCTCCTGGCTACACCTTC.

CDR3 in DNA: TGTGCCAGCAGTTTATACACGTACACTGAAGCTTTCTTT. Encoded protein: CASSLYTYTEAFF. The V call is TRBV27, the J call TRBJ1-1; D is undetermined. The V end lost 1 base, the J end lost 3 bases, and 6 bases lay between the germline ends. In germline, CDR1 is MNHEY, CDR2 SMNVEV (reference sequence). The CDR3 totals 13 residues.

The genes are TRBV5-1 and TRBJ2-3; TRBD2 matches at 10 bases. The germline CDR1 and CDR2 sequences are SGHRS and YFSETQ. The CDR3 is made up of 17 amino acids. The V gene end was trimmed by 1 base and the J gene end by 2 bases; junction bases not matched to a gene: 7. For the CDR3, the DNA is TGCGCCAGCAGCTTGCCCGGACTAGCGGACACCACAGATACGCAGTATTTT. Its translation is CASSLPGLADTTDTQYF.

The V gene is TRBV5-1, the J gene TRBJ2-3; possible D gene TRBD1, 6 bases. This CDR3 is built from 16 residues. Per the germline V gene, CDR1 is SGHRS and CDR2 is YFSETQ. The germline V and J ends were trimmed by 4 bases and 1 base, with 16 bases remaining between them. The CDR3: CASSGGAGRGTDTQYF. CDR3 bases: TGCGCCAGCAGCGGGGGCGCGGGCCGGGGCACAGATACGCAGTATTTT.

This chain connects TRBV5-1 to TRBJ1-3, with 7 bases identical to TRBD1. The CDR3 totals 13 residues. The germline V gene has CDR1 SGHRS and CDR2 YFSETQ. Trimming removed 4 bases from V and 8 bases from J; junction bases left unmatched: 6. CDR3 sequence: CASSATGADTIYF. As DNA, the CDR3 is TGCGCCAGCAGCGCAACAGGGGCGGACACCATATATTTT.

Worth noting for this clone: The junction shows a germline mismatch at one end, possibly a read error. The V and J genes are TRBV9 and TRBJ2-7; TRBD1 matches at 7 bases. The germline gives CDR1 SGDLS, CDR2 YYNGEE. This CDR3 is built from 10 residues. DNA for the CDR3: TGTGCCAGCACCCTGTCGGGACAGACCTTC. It specifies CASTLSGQTF.

V and J are TRBV10-3 and TRBJ2-7, with 8 positions matching TRBD1. Losses at the gene ends were 0 bases for V and 5 bases for J; bases not matched to a gene: 6. This CDR3 contains 15 residues. Germline loops: CDR1 ENHRY, CDR2 SYGVKD. This CDR3 is CAISESGQGANEQYF. The DNA for the CDR3 is TGTGCCATCAGTGAGTCGGGCCAGGGGGCCAACGAGCAGTACTTC.

The gene calls are TRBV5-1 and TRBJ1-2; D is ambiguous. Germline assignment: CDR1 SGHRS and CDR2 YFSETQ. The CDR3 length is 14 residues. Trimming took off 0 bases at V and 4 bases at J, with 10 bases between the two ends. The CDR3 DNA sequence: TGCGCCAGCAGCTTGGCCGGGGTGAGCTATGGCTACACCTTC. Protein product: CASSLAGVSYGYTF.

This chain links TRBV5-4 with TRBJ1-1; the match to TRBD1 covers 12 bases. In germline, CDR1 is SGHNT, CDR2 YYREEE (reference sequence). This CDR3 has 16 amino acids. The ends lost 2 bases at V and 3 bases at J; junction bases unmatched: 5. The CDR3 spells CASSFRGQGADTEAFF. As DNA, the CDR3 is TGTGCCAGCAGCTTTAGGGGACAGGGGGCTGACACTGAAGCTTTCTTT.